The 3 T cell receptor beta chains reported below all come from one sample, sequenced in a study of blood T cell repertoires in COVID-19. The data were produced by immunoSEQ multiplex PCR, yet TCRdb's version contains in-frame clones alone and is incomplete. The table records 280,000 or so clones, roughly four fifths of them present only once. The sample consisted of peripheral blood. The receptors originated from a woman aged 45 to 65 who had recovered from COVID-19.

The chain's CDR3 is CASTSMGLFSVTF. CDR3 nucleotide sequence: TGTGCCAGCACCTCCATGGGCCTCTTTTCCGTCACCTTC. V and J are TRBV3-1 (or the pseudogene TRBV3-2) and TRBJ1-2; D remains unclear. This CDR3 spans 13 amino acids. The germline gives CDR1 LGHDT, CDR2 YNNKEL (reference sequence). Trimming left V 7 bases short and J 13 bases short, with 22 bases between.

The chain carries TRBV9 and TRBJ1-1; TRBD1 matches at 8 bases. Germline CDR1 and CDR2: SGDLS and YYNGEE. Trimming cost V 1 base and J 6 bases; bases outside gene matches: 14. The CDR3 has 17 amino acids. The CDR3 nucleotides are TGTGCCAGCAGCGTATCAGGGGGCGCGGAGATCTTCGCTGAAGCTTTCTTT. Translation gives CASSVSGGAEIFAEAFF.

A single count supports this clone. The V gene is TRBV18, the J gene TRBJ1-6, with TRBD1 matching over 8 bases. V lost 3 bases and J lost 4; bases outside the gene matches: 2. Germline CDR1 KGHSH, CDR2 LQKENI. The CDR3 has 15 residues. The CDR3 sequence: CASSPGQEYNSPLHF. The CDR3, as DNA: TGTGCCAGCTCACCGGGACAGGAATATAATTCACCCCTCCACTTT.